Listed below are T cell receptor beta chains from one sample, sequenced in a study of blood T cell repertoires in COVID-19. Assay: immunoSEQ multiplex PCR; the TCRdb copy retains only in-frame clones and omits some. The table has some 150,000 clones, roughly 84% seen once. The source material was peripheral blood. Every receptor here comes from a man aged 70 or older with acute or convalescent COVID-19. Each CDR3 is given with its conserved first and last residue. The order of the fields is V gene, clone size, D gene, J gene, CDR3 protein, CDR3 DNA. D genes are given only for firm matches. Clone size is shown for a subset of rows, as once, few, many or a class of expanded clone.

v_gene: TRBV19
abundance: NA
d_gene: NA
j_gene: TRBJ2-5
CDR3aa: CASSNNRRAEETQYF
CDR3nt: TGTGCCAGTAGTAATAACCGGCGGGCAGAAGAGACCCAGTACTTC

v_gene: TRBV5-1
abundance: few
d_gene: NA
j_gene: TRBJ2-2
CDR3aa: CASSLQGPGELFF
CDR3nt: TGCGCCAGCAGCTTGCAGGGGCCCGGGGAGCTGTTTTTT

v_gene: TRBV6-5
abundance: NA
d_gene: TRBD2
j_gene: TRBJ2-7
CDR3aa: CAIPGLAGVDEQYF
CDR3nt: TGTGCCATCCCGGGACTAGCGGGAGTGGACGAGCAGTACTTC

v_gene: TRBV11-2
abundance: few
d_gene: TRBD2
j_gene: TRBJ2-7
CDR3aa: CASSFLAGDREQYF
CDR3nt: TGTGCCAGCAGCTTTCTAGCGGGAGATAGGGAGCAGTACTTC

v_gene: TRBV28
abundance: NA
d_gene: NA
j_gene: TRBJ1-2
CDR3aa: CASSLGRQLYGYTF
CDR3nt: TGTGCCAGCAGTTTAGGGCGTCAGCTCTATGGCTACACCTTC

v_gene: TRBV28
abundance: NA
d_gene: TRBD2
j_gene: TRBJ2-3
CDR3aa: CASSLASGGLTDTQYF
CDR3nt: TGTGCCAGCAGTTTAGCTAGCGGGGGCCTCACAGATACGCAGTATTTT

v_gene: TRBV25-1
abundance: once
d_gene: NA
j_gene: TRBJ2-7
CDR3aa: CASRVDKGSYEQYF
CDR3nt: TGTGCCAGCAGGGTCGACAAGGGGTCCTACGAGCAGTACTTC

v_gene: TRBV5-4
abundance: NA
d_gene: TRBD1
j_gene: TRBJ1-1
CDR3aa: CASSLTGAMNTEAFF
CDR3nt: TGTGCCAGCAGCTTGACAGGGGCAATGAACACTGAAGCTTTCTTT

v_gene: TRBV5-1
abundance: few
d_gene: NA
j_gene: TRBJ2-2
CDR3aa: CASSLRQINTGELFF
CDR3nt: TGCGCCAGCAGCTTGCGTCAGATTAACACCGGGGAGCTGTTTTTT

v_gene: TRBV19
abundance: NA
d_gene: NA
j_gene: TRBJ1-1
CDR3aa: CASGSRQLNTEAFF
CDR3nt: TGTGCCAGTGGATCACGACAGTTGAACACTGAAGCTTTCTTT

v_gene: TRBV7-9
abundance: NA
d_gene: NA
j_gene: TRBJ1-5
CDR3aa: CASSLREYQPQHF
CDR3nt: TGTGCCAGCAGCTTGCGGGAGTATCAGCCCCAGCATTTT

v_gene: TRBV19
abundance: NA
d_gene: NA
j_gene: TRBJ1-6
CDR3aa: CASSIREADSPLHF
CDR3nt: TGTGCCAGTAGTATCCGGGAGGCCGATTCACCCCTCCACTTT

v_gene: TRBV5-4
abundance: NA
d_gene: TRBD2
j_gene: TRBJ2-2
CDR3aa: CASSLRGRAQDTGELFF
CDR3nt: TGTGCCAGCAGCTTGCGCGGGAGGGCTCAGGACACCGGGGAGCTGTTTTTT

v_gene: TRBV5-4
abundance: NA
d_gene: TRBD1
j_gene: TRBJ2-7
CDR3aa: CASSLTDRTYEQYF
CDR3nt: TGTGCCAGCAGCTTAACGGACAGGACCTACGAGCAGTACTTC

v_gene: TRBV6-5
abundance: once
d_gene: NA
j_gene: TRBJ2-7
CDR3aa: CASSGVSRHEQYF
CDR3nt: TGTGCCAGCTCAGGGGTGTCTCGTCACGAGCAGTACTTC

v_gene: TRBV6-6
abundance: NA
d_gene: NA
j_gene: TRBJ1-3
CDR3aa: CASSYGTLSGNTIYF
CDR3nt: TGTGCCAGCAGTTACGGGACTCTCTCTGGAAACACCATATATTTT

v_gene: TRBV5-1
abundance: NA
d_gene: TRBD1
j_gene: TRBJ2-5
CDR3aa: CASSLSRTGASGQETQYF
CDR3nt: TGCGCCAGCAGCTTGTCTCGGACAGGGGCCTCCGGTCAAGAGACCCAGTACTTC

v_gene: TRBV19
abundance: NA
d_gene: TRBD1
j_gene: TRBJ1-5
CDR3aa: CASSFTGTGNQPQHF
CDR3nt: TGTGCCAGTAGTTTTACCGGGACAGGGAATCAGCCCCAGCATTTT

v_gene: TRBV10-3
abundance: once
d_gene: TRBD1
j_gene: TRBJ2-1
CDR3aa: CASHQGQADEQFF
CDR3nt: TGTGCCAGCCATCAGGGACAGGCCGATGAGCAGTTCTTC

v_gene: TRBV5-1
abundance: NA
d_gene: TRBD1
j_gene: TRBJ1-2
CDR3aa: CASSRDRAEVGYTF
CDR3nt: TGCGCCAGCAGCCGGGACAGGGCGGAGGTAGGCTACACCTTC

v_gene: TRBV3-1/TRBV3-2
abundance: NA
d_gene: NA
j_gene: TRBJ2-3
CDR3aa: CASSQRIIGDTQYF
CDR3nt: TGTGCCAGCAGCCAAAGGATCATCGGGGATACGCAGTATTTT

v_gene: TRBV7-2
abundance: NA
d_gene: TRBD1
j_gene: TRBJ2-3
CDR3aa: CASSWAGTGGDRRKQYF
CDR3nt: TGTGCCAGCAGCTGGGCTGGGACAGGGGGCGACCGTCGGAAGCAGTATTTT

v_gene: TRBV4-1
abundance: NA
d_gene: TRBD2
j_gene: TRBJ2-3
CDR3aa: CASSQEERGASDTQYF
CDR3nt: TGCGCCAGCAGCCAAGAGGAGCGGGGGGCTTCAGATACGCAGTATTTT

v_gene: TRBV28
abundance: NA
d_gene: TRBD1
j_gene: TRBJ1-5
CDR3aa: CASSRPGQVGYSNQPQHF
CDR3nt: TGTGCCAGCAGTAGACCAGGACAGGTCGGATATAGCAATCAGCCCCAGCATTTT

v_gene: TRBV6-5
abundance: NA
d_gene: TRBD1
j_gene: TRBJ1-1
CDR3aa: CASSAGQGYTEAFF
CDR3nt: TGTGCCAGCAGCGCGGGACAGGGATACACTGAAGCTTTCTTT

v_gene: TRBV7-8
abundance: NA
d_gene: NA
j_gene: TRBJ2-1
CDR3aa: CASSFFRTNQNEQFF
CDR3nt: TGTGCCAGCAGCTTTTTTAGGACTAACCAAAATGAGCAGTTCTTC

v_gene: TRBV7-8
abundance: NA
d_gene: TRBD2
j_gene: TRBJ2-5
CDR3aa: CASSRLAGGPAETQYF
CDR3nt: TGTGCCAGCAGCCGACTAGCGGGGGGCCCTGCGGAGACCCAGTACTTC

v_gene: TRBV7-8
abundance: NA
d_gene: NA
j_gene: TRBJ2-5
CDR3aa: CASAQGAGETQYF
CDR3nt: TGTGCCAGCGCTCAGGGAGCGGGAGAGACCCAGTACTTC